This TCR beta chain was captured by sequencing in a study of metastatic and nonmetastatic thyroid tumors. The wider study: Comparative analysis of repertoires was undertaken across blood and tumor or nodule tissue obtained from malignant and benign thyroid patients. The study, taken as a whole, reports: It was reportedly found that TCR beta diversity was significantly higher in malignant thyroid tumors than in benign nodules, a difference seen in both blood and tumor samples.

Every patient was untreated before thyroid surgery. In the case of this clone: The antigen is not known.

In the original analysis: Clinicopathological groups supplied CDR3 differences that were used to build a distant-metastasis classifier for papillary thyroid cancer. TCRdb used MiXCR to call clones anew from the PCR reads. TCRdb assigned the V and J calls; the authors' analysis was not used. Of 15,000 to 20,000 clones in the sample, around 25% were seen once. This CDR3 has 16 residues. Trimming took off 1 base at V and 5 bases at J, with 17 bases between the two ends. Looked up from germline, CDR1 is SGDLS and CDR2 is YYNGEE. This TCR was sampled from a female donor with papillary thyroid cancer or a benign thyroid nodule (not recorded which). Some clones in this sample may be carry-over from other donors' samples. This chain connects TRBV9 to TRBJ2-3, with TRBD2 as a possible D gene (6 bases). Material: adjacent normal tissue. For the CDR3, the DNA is TGTGCCAGCAGCGTAATGGGCGGGGAGGTCGGAGATACGCAGTATTTT. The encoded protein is CASSVMGGEVGDTQYF. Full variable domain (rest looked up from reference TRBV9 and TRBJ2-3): DSGVTQTPKHLITATGQRVTLRCSPRSGDLSVYWYQQSLDQGLQFLIQYYNGEERAKGNILERFSAQQFPDLHSELNLSSLELGDSALYFCASSVMGGEVGDTQYFGPGTRLTVL.